This T cell receptor (beta chain) was identified in a study of blood T cell repertoires in COVID-19. The ends lost 5 bases at V and 1 base at J; junction bases unmatched: 7. This CDR3 region has 16 residues. Germline CDR1 and CDR2: LGHDT and YNNKEL (reference sequence). This table comes from immunoSEQ multiplex PCR, and its TCRdb copy is limited to in-frame clones, with some not included. The table has about 170,000 clones, about 86% seen once; the top ten hold 3.7%. Sequencing input: peripheral blood. The chain combines TRBV3-1 (or the pseudogene TRBV3-2) with TRBJ2-7; 11 bases fit TRBD2. This sequence was found in a man aged 18 to 29 with active or convalescent COVID-19. CDR3 nucleotide sequence: TGTGCCAGCAGCTTGGCAACTAGCGGGGGATCCTACGAGCAGTACTTC. Translated: CASSLATSGGSYEQYF.